A selection of T cell receptor beta chains follows, all from one sample in a study of CD8 T cells in Susac syndrome. In TCRdb, the immunoSEQ multiplex PCR reads were re-called with MiXCR into one record per CDR3 protein. The repertoire holds 150,000 to 200,000 distinct CDR3 sequences, with 85% to 95% as singletons. The sequenced sample consisted of CD4+ T cells from PBMCs. Source of these receptors: a human donor in good health. CDR3s include the opening cysteine and the closing phenylalanine or tryptophan. D genes are given only for firm matches. Rows may omit the clone size; those that give it use once, few, many or a size class.

CDR3aa	CDR3nt	j_gene	abundance	d_gene	v_gene
CASSQNLGETQYF	TGTGCCAGCAGCCAAAATCTTGGAGAGACCCAGTACTTC	TRBJ2-5	.	.	TRBV14
CASSGGGLANEQFF	TGTGCCAGTAGTGGCGGGGGACTAGCGAATGAGCAGTTCTTC	TRBJ2-1	.	TRBD2	TRBV19
CSVVQGVWYF	TGCAGCGTTGTTCAGGGGGTTTGGTATTTT	TRBJ2-3	.	TRBD1	TRBV29-1
CASSQDRGLTEAFF	TGTGCCAGCAGCCAAGACAGGGGGTTGACTGAAGCTTTCTTT	TRBJ1-1	.	TRBD1	TRBV3-1
CASSIDRSNTQYF	TGTGCCAGTAGTATAGATCGCTCGAATACGCAGTATTTT	TRBJ2-3	once	.	TRBV19
CSARTGGHQPQHF	TGCAGTGCACGGACAGGTGGGCATCAGCCCCAGCATTTT	TRBJ1-5	.	TRBD1	TRBV20-1
CASSSGHLEAFF	TGTGCCAGCAGCTCGGGACATCTTGAAGCTTTCTTT	TRBJ1-1	once	.	TRBV7-2
CASGRGDYEQYF	TGTGCATCGGGGAGGGGGGACTACGAGCAGTACTTC	TRBJ2-7	.	.	TRBV19
CAIRAPRLGEQFF	TGTGCCATCAGGGCCCCCCGCTTAGGTGAGCAGTTCTTC	TRBJ2-1	.	.	TRBV10-3
CASSRGQISGNTIYF	TGTGCCAGCTCCCGTGGACAGATCTCTGGAAACACCATATATTTT	TRBJ1-3	.	.	TRBV18
CASTPGSTDTQYF	TGTGCCAGCACCCCCGGTTCCACAGATACGCAGTATTTT	TRBJ2-3	.	.	TRBV11-2
CASSLVPDRGDYGYTF	TGCGCCAGCAGCTTGGTACCGGACAGGGGAGACTATGGCTACACCTTC	TRBJ1-2	.	TRBD1	TRBV5-1
CASSSGGDTGELFF	TGTGCCAGCAGCTCGGGGGGTGACACCGGGGAGCTGTTTTTT	TRBJ2-2	once	TRBD2	TRBV7-2
CASSGGSYNEQFF	TGTGCCAGCAGCGGGGGCTCCTACAATGAGCAGTTCTTC	TRBJ2-1	few	.	TRBV12-3/TRBV12-4
CASSTTTGADEQFF	TGTGCCAGCAGTACCACGACGGGGGCGGATGAGCAGTTCTTC	TRBJ2-1	.	.	TRBV28
CASIGGFPEAFF	TGTGCCAGTATCGGAGGGTTCCCTGAAGCTTTCTTT	TRBJ1-1	.	.	TRBV19
CASSWGSGTDTQYF	TGTGCCAGCAGTTGGGGATCAGGCACAGATACGCAGTATTTT	TRBJ2-3	.	.	TRBV12-3/TRBV12-4
CAWGTGFYQPQHF	TGTGCCTGGGGGACAGGGTTTTATCAGCCCCAGCATTTT	TRBJ1-5	.	TRBD1	TRBV30
CASVTGGFNSPLHF	TGTGCCAGCGTCACAGGGGGCTTTAATTCACCCCTCCACTTT	TRBJ1-6	.	TRBD1	TRBV28
CASRLTDTQYF	TGTGCCAGCAGACTCACAGATACGCAGTATTTT	TRBJ2-3	.	.	TRBV12-3/TRBV12-4